A selection of T cell receptor beta chains follows, all from one sample in a study of T-cell memory formation after mild COVID-19. TCRdb itself ran the 5' RACE reads through MiXCR, one entry per CDR3 protein. The data show around 300,000 distinct CDR3 sequences, 12% to 15% seen once. The sample was PBMCs or a T cell subset sorted from them (not recorded which). These receptors all come from a young man who had mild COVID-19 (a few samples of this study predate the infection). Cell type and time point are not known. Both conserved end residues are part of each CDR3.

V | CDR3
TRBV14 | CASSQGPSAYEQYF
TRBV29-1 | CSATTDNEQFF
TRBV10-3 | CAVTGGQMMNTEAFF
TRBV28 | CASSLYLTQYF
TRBV12-3/TRBV12-4 | CASSPPGLQETQYF
TRBV7-2 | CASSPQALAGGHTDTQYF
TRBV6-2/TRBV6-3 | CASSSYRAYTGELFF
TRBV5-1 | CASSPSGNEQYF
TRBV12-3/TRBV12-4 | CASSHRRDGATDTQYF
TRBV7-3 | CASSNVGGAGETQYF
TRBV29-1 | CSVEVWGKGATDTQYF
TRBV4-2 | CASSQLQGSGEKLFF
TRBV2 | CASSEGLAGANTGELFF
TRBV24-1 | CATTAGGRPYNEQFF
TRBV3-1 | CASSHSGTQGTQYF
TRBV7-6 | CASSHTGNTEAFF
TRBV7-8 | CASRPLGLSTDTQYF
TRBV4-2 | CATNSQGPETQYF
TRBV7-2 | CASSRRSGTDTQYF
TRBV7-6 | CASREGQGDGNTIYF
TRBV5-1 | CASSLGMFDGLSSYNEQFF
TRBV28 | CASSLRQGVSPLHF
TRBV15 | CATSGGLAGQETQYF
TRBV7-7 | CASSKGELRQETQYF
TRBV7-8 | CASSLAGRQGGQPQHF
TRBV7-3 | CASSFAGADEKFF
TRBV20-1 | CSVIPSTDTQYF
TRBV18 | CASSPPGPNDGYTF
TRBV29-1 | CSVGGGWSEQYF
TRBV6-5 | CASSYGGGGRYNEQFF
TRBV6-6 | CASSGEGQGAGETQYF
TRBV5-1 | CASSILAFDVRVRGDEQFF
TRBV5-1 | CASSLAPGLAGGTQYF
TRBV7-3 | CASSSQGPGYNEQFF
TRBV9 | CASSVGVLPANGYTF
TRBV6-2/TRBV6-3 | CASCIARGGEDEQFF
TRBV29-1 | CSVARDYGYTF
TRBV11-1 | CASSDTSGGVDEQFF
TRBV6-5 | CASSSRGAHSGYTF
TRBV24-1 | CATSDGYQETQYF
TRBV20-1 | CSARHPPGDLGAFF
TRBV10-3 | CAISDPGGGSYGYTF
TRBV29-1 | CSTPSGGLQETQYF
TRBV5-1 | CASSFTSLSYEQYF
TRBV18 | CASSPTTDTDTQYF